This TCR beta chain was recorded in a study of T cell repertoires in cytomegalovirus infection. TCRdb reprocessed the reads with MiXCR, giving one entry per CDR3 protein. The data show some 240,000 distinct CDR3 sequences, about 15% seen once. This CDR3 is built from 16 residues. The V gene's germline CDR1 is MDHEN and CDR2 SYDVKM. J was trimmed by 3 bases and V by 2 bases; bases with no gene match: 3. This clonotype was counted at least ten times. The sequencing input was CD8+ T cells from PBMCs. The chain links TRBV28 to TRBJ2-1; 11 bases agree with TRBD1. The receptor's source is a human donor in good health (CMV status not recorded). Some clones in this sample may be carry-over from other donors' samples. The CDR3 DNA reads as TGTGCCAGCAGTTTACCGGGACAGGGGGTCTACAATGAGCAGTTCTTC. Translation gives CASSLPGQGVYNEQFF.